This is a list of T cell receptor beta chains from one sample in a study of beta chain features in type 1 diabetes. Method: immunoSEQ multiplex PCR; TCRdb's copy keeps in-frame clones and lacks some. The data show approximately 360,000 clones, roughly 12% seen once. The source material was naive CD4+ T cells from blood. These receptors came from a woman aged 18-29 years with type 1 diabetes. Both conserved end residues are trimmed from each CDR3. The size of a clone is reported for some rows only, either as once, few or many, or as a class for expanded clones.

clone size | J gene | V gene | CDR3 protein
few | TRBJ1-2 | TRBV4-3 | ASSLTLRQAQGYT
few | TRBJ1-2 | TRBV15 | ATSRVVNGYT
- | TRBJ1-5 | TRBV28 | ASSLRGRQPQH
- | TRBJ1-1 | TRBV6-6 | ASSYDRSTEAF
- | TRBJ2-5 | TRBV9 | ASSPGGMETQY
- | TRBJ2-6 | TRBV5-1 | ASSLIQGISGANVLT
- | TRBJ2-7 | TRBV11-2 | ASSSYPGYEQY
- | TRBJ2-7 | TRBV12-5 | ASSLSGGTNEQY
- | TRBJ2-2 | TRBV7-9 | ASSLEGPGELF
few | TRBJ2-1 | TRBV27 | ASSFGGIGNNEQF
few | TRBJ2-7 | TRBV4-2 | ASSQDVTGFYEQY
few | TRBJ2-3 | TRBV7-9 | ASSRGTSEKGDTQY
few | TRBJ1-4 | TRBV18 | ASSRGQDEKLF
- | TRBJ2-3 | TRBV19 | ASSIDGGTDTQY
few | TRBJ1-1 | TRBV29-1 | SVERGTARNTEAF